This T cell receptor beta chain comes out of a study of blood T cell repertoires in COVID-19. Across the study: Donors in the United States, Italy and Spain gave samples during acute or convalescent COVID-19. In each case, the material was cDNA or gDNA derived from T cells, B-cell-depleted T cells, or PBMCs.

In the authors' methods: The assay estimated nucleated cells by amplifying reference gene primers. Assay used: immunoSEQ multiplex PCR; TCRdb lists only in-frame clones, some missing. That table is the source of V, J and clone size, and D and trimming were worked out from the DNA. The top ten clones hold about a fifth of a sample with over 150,000 clones, 86% of them seen once. The germline gives CDR1 LNHNV, CDR2 YYDKDF (reference sequence). The CDR3 has 14 residues. The junction had 2 bases not matched to a gene; V was cut back by 2 bases and J by 5 bases. The sample consisted of peripheral blood. This clonotype was sampled from a man in his sixties or seventies with active or convalescent COVID-19. The chain combines TRBV15 with TRBJ1-4, with 7 bases identical to TRBD1. CDR3 amino acids: CATSRTGVNEKLFF. Written as DNA, the CDR3 is TGTGCCACCAGCAGAACAGGGGTCAATGAAAAACTGTTTTTT.